One and the same sample provided the 9 T cell receptor beta chains below, sequenced in a study of blood T cell repertoires in COVID-19. Sequenced by immunoSEQ multiplex PCR; TCRdb stores in-frame clones only, minus some. The data hold 150,000 or so clones, with 84% observed a single time. Sequencing was done on a sample of PBMCs or T cells enriched from blood (not recorded which). The receptors were sampled from a man aged 50 to 59 who had recovered from COVID-19.

The chain recombines TRBV30 with TRBJ2-7, with 7 positions matching TRBD2. The V gene's germline CDR1 is GTSNPN and CDR2 SVGIG (reference sequence). V gave up 0 bases and J gave up 4 bases; unmatched junction bases: 3. The CDR3 is 13 amino acids. CDR3 residues: CAWSVRGLYEQYF. CDR3 bases: TGTGCCTGGAGTGTCCGGGGACTATACGAGCAGTACTTC.

This clone showed up just once. This chain uses TRBV27 with TRBJ1-5, with D unresolved. The CDR3 is 15 residues long. Trimming stripped 1 base from V and 2 bases from J, with 9 bases between. Per the germline V gene, CDR1 is MNHEY and CDR2 is SMNVEV (reference sequence). Here the CDR3 DNA reads TGTGCCAGCAGTTTATTTAGTACCCGCAATCAGCCCCAGCATTTT. Translating gives CASSLFSTRNQPQHF.

In its sample, this clone was seen once. As DNA, the CDR3 is TGCGCCAGCAGCCAACCCGACAGACTGAACACTGAAGCTTTCTTT. Amino acid sequence: CASSQPDRLNTEAFF. The J gene is TRBJ1-1, the V gene TRBV4-1, with D perhaps TRBD1 (5 bases). Germline loops: CDR1 MGHRA, CDR2 YSYEKL. V was trimmed by 2 bases and J by 0 bases, leaving 10 bases between them. The CDR3 runs to 15 residues.

The chain uses TRBV18 and TRBJ1-1, with 10 bases aligning to TRBD1. This CDR3 is built from 14 residues. CDR1 and CDR2 (germline): KGHSH, LQKENI. V lost 2 bases, J lost 5 bases, and 2 bases stayed unmatched. CDR3 sequence (DNA): TGTGCCAGCTCACCAGGACAGGGGGTGACTGAAGCTTTCTTT. This encodes CASSPGQGVTEAFF.

The V gene is TRBV5-1, the J gene TRBJ2-1; D perhaps matches TRBD2 (6 bases). In germline, CDR1 is SGHRS, CDR2 YFSETQ. The CDR3 spans 16 residues. The germline V and J ends were trimmed by 4 bases and 1 base, with 15 bases remaining between them. The CDR3 sequence is CASSPGGISSYNEQFF. DNA of the CDR3: TGCGCCAGCAGCCCTGGGGGGATAAGTTCCTACAATGAGCAGTTCTTC.

The CDR3 region is CASSPGLAGRRDVGDTQYF. The CDR3 nucleotides are TGTGCCAGCAGTCCTGGACTAGCGGGGAGGCGGGATGTTGGGGATACGCAGTATTTT. The V gene is TRBV5-4, the J gene TRBJ2-3, with 12 bases that match TRBD2. Looked up from germline, CDR1 is SGHNT and CDR2 is YYREEE (reference sequence). J was trimmed by 6 bases and V by 5 bases; bases with no gene match: 19. This CDR3 spans 19 amino acids.

This sequence joins TRBV11-3 and TRBJ2-1; 10 nucleotides match TRBD2. CDR3 size: 15 residues. The germline V gene encodes CDR1 SGHNT and CDR2 YENEEA. Losses at the gene ends were 1 base for V and 5 bases for J; bases not matched to a gene: 2. CDR3 loop: CASSLASGGDNEQFF. The CDR3 DNA follows: TGTGCCAGCAGCTTAGCCAGCGGGGGGGACAATGAGCAGTTCTTC.

The chain carries TRBV19 and TRBJ2-7, with 7 bases lining up with TRBD1. The CDR3 runs to 15 residues. V shed 5 bases and J 5 bases; nucleotides not matched to a gene: 12. From germline, CDR1 is LNHDA and CDR2 SQIVND (reference sequence). The CDR3 nucleotides are TGTGCCAGTAGTCCCCGCGGCAGGGGGATCAACGAGCAGTACTTC. It translates to CASSPRGRGINEQYF.

CDR3 in amino acids: CASRKTGGRHEQYF. As DNA, the CDR3 is TGTGCCAGCAGAAAGACAGGGGGACGCCACGAGCAGTACTTC. This chain uses TRBV25-1 with TRBJ2-7; 9 bases fit TRBD1. Germline V gives CDR1 MGHDK, CDR2 SYGVNS. The CDR3 is 14 amino acids. V gave up 6 bases and J gave up 5 bases; unmatched junction bases: 8.